Shown below are 19 T cell receptor beta chains from a single sample sequenced in a study of T-cell memory formation after mild COVID-19. TCRdb passed the 5' RACE reads through MiXCR, listing each CDR3 protein once. The sample gives 260,000 or so distinct CDR3 sequences, 16% of which show up once; approximately 20% is in the top ten. The sequencing input was PBMCs or a T cell subset sorted from them (not recorded which). The receptor set was obtained from a man younger than 35 who had mild COVID-19 (a few samples of this study predate the infection). Cell type and time point are not known.

This chain joins TRBV29-1 and TRBJ2-5, with TRBD1 as a possible D gene (6 bases). Trimming removed 7 bases from V and 4 bases from J, with 13 bases in between. The CDR3 sequence is 12 residues long. Germline lookup yields CDR1 SQVTM and CDR2 ANQGSEA. Here the CDR3 reads CSGRDNGETQYF. As DNA, the CDR3 is TGCAGCGGCCGGGACAACGGAGAGACCCAGTACTTC.

The chain carries TRBV20-1 and TRBJ2-7; D assignment may be TRBD1 or TRBD2 (5 bases each). CDR1 is DFQATT, CDR2 SNEGSKA, per germline (reference sequence). The CDR3 consists of 14 residues. Trimming pared 3 bases from V and 6 bases from J, leaving 18 bases between. The CDR3, as DNA: TGCAGTGCTAGGGCCGGGGCGCGTTCTATCGAGCAGTACGTC. Its translation is CSARAGARSIEQYV.

This rearrangement joins TRBV25-1 to TRBJ2-3; 8 bases line up with TRBD2. This CDR3 has 16 residues. The V segment lost 4 bases and the J segment 5 bases; nucleotides outside the gene matches: 11. Germline CDR1 MGHDK, CDR2 SYGVNS. The CDR3 nucleotides read TGTGCCAGCAGTGCCTCGGGAGGGGGGGCCAGAGATACGCAGTATTTT. It is translated as CASSASGGGARDTQYF.

The chain is built from TRBV7-9 and TRBJ2-1; D unclear. This CDR3 spans 13 amino acids. The germline V and J ends were trimmed by 2 bases and 7 bases, with 9 bases remaining between them. The germline gives CDR1 SEHNR, CDR2 FQNEAQ (reference sequence). The chain's CDR3 is CASSLLGLNEQFF. In nucleotides, the CDR3 is TGTGCCAGCAGCTTATTGGGGTTGAATGAGCAGTTCTTC. Based on the CDR3 plus reference TRBV7-9 and TRBJ2-1, the full variable domain is DTGVSQNPRHKITKRGQNVTFRCDPISEHNRLYWYRQTLGQGPEFLTYFQNEAQLEKSRLLSDRFSAERPKGSFSTLEIQRTEQGDSAMYLCASSLLGLNEQFFGPGTRLTVL.

This rearrangement joins TRBV7-3 to TRBJ2-5; D may be TRBD1 (6 bases). Germline CDR1 is SGHTA and CDR2 is FQGTGA. The CDR3 has 15 residues. The ends were cut back, 4 bases at V and 4 bases at J, with 16 bases in the middle. This CDR3 is CASSSGPEGVETQYF. The CDR3 DNA follows: TGTGCCAGCAGCTCGGGACCCGAGGGGGTAGAGACCCAGTACTTC.

There are a few counts of this clonotype. This chain connects TRBV4-2 to TRBJ1-2, with unresolved D. CDR1 and CDR2 from the germline V gene are LGHNA and YNFKEQ. The CDR3 is 16 residues long. Trimming cost V 0 bases and J 5 bases, with 16 bases left between them. The CDR3: CASSQDTTVLFYGYTF. Here the CDR3 DNA reads TGTGCCAGCAGCCAAGATACAACAGTTTTATTTTATGGCTACACCTTC.

The chain recombines TRBV7-9 with TRBJ2-1, with TRBD2 matching 9 bases. The germline V gene has CDR1 SEHNR and CDR2 FQNEAQ (reference sequence). The CDR3 covers 18 residues. Trimming at V came to 5 bases and at J to 1 base, leaving 12 bases not matched to a gene. CDR3 DNA: TGTGCCAGCAGCAATAGTTGGCCTAGCGGGGAGTCCTACAATGAGCAGTTCTTC. Its translation: CASSNSWPSGESYNEQFF.

The chain is built from TRBV4-1 and TRBJ2-1; D unresolved. The length of the CDR3 is 18 residues. V lost 0 bases, J lost 7 bases, and 22 bases lay in between. Germline V gene sequence: CDR1 MGHRA, CDR2 YSYEKL. For the CDR3, the DNA is TGCGCCAGCAGCCAAGATTACCCCCGGACCTCCCCACTAAATGAGCAGTTCTTC. Its protein is CASSQDYPRTSPLNEQFF.

The chain joins TRBV9 to TRBJ2-1; D is undetermined. This CDR3 is 14 amino acids long. The germline V and J ends were trimmed by 0 bases and 5 bases, with 9 bases remaining between them. From germline, CDR1 is SGDLS and CDR2 YYNGEE. The DNA of the CDR3 is TGTGCCAGCAGCGTAGCTGGATGGGACAATGAGCAGTTCTTC. It encodes CASSVAGWDNEQFF. Using reference TRBV9 and TRBJ2-1 for the parts outside the CDR3, the full variable domain is DSGVTQTPKHLITATGQRVTLRCSPRSGDLSVYWYQQSLDQGLQFLIQYYNGEERAKGNILERFSAQQFPDLHSELNLSSLELGDSALYFCASSVAGWDNEQFFGPGTRLTVL.

The DNA of the CDR3 is TGTGCCAGCAGGTGGGCGGAAAAACTGTTTTTT. Its protein product is CASRWAEKLFF. V and J are TRBV6-5 and TRBJ1-4; D not resolved. Trimming stripped 6 bases from V and 8 bases from J, with 7 bases between. CDR1 and CDR2 from the germline V gene are MNHEY and SVGAGI. There are 11 residues in the CDR3.

This clonotype was seen more than once but under ten times. The chain combines TRBV6-2 or TRBV6-3 with TRBJ2-5; D may be TRBD1 (6 bases). The CDR3 runs to 15 residues. Germline V gives CDR1 MNHEY, CDR2 SVGEGT. V lost 5 bases and J 4 bases, leaving 17 bases between the germline ends. For the CDR3, the DNA is TGTGCCAGCAGTGACCCAGGGGCGGTAGGAGAGACCCAGTACTTC. Protein sequence: CASSDPGAVGETQYF.

The chain uses TRBV5-4 and TRBJ2-5; D not certain. The V end lost 5 bases, the J end lost 11 bases, and 13 bases lay between the germline ends. This CDR3 has 11 residues. Germline CDR1 and CDR2: SGHNT and YYREEE (reference sequence). CDR3 amino acids: CASSLGRQQYF. The CDR3 nucleotides read TGTGCCAGCAGTCTAGGCAGGCAACAGTACTTC.

The chain is built from TRBV4-3 and TRBJ2-3; 10 nucleotides align to TRBD2. CDR1 LGHNA and CDR2 YSLEER come from the germline V gene. Losses at the gene ends were 3 bases for V and 0 bases for J; bases not matched to a gene: 18. CDR3 length equals 21 residues. DNA for the CDR3: TGCGCCAGCAGCCACCCGAGGCGGGTATCTAGCGGGGGTACTAGCACAGATACGCAGTATTTT. Translated, it gives CASSHPRRVSSGGTSTDTQYF.

This rearrangement joins TRBV7-2 to TRBJ2-1, with unresolved D. This CDR3 contains 12 residues. Trimming cost V 1 base and J 9 bases, with 7 bases left between them. Germline lookup yields CDR1 SGHTA and CDR2 FQGNSA. CDR3 protein: CASSLDTIEQFF. The CDR3 region has the DNA TGTGCCAGCAGCTTAGACACGATTGAGCAGTTCTTC.

This clonotype was counted only a few times. This rearrangement joins TRBV10-3 to TRBJ2-2; D not certain. Trimming pared 6 bases from V and 0 bases from J, leaving 5 bases between. Germline values: CDR1 ENHRY, CDR2 SYGVKD. This CDR3 comprises 13 residues. The CDR3 is CAIRGTNTGELFF. The CDR3 DNA sequence: TGTGCCATCAGGGGGACGAACACCGGGGAGCTGTTTTTT.

This clonotype was counted a few times. This chain joins TRBV2 and TRBJ2-7; D not certain. With 5 bases removed from V and 4 bases from J, the gap between germline ends came to 15 bases. CDR3 length: 14 amino acids. CDR1 is SNHLY, CDR2 FYNNEI, per germline. The CDR3 sequence: CASSSPRVAYEQYV. Written as DNA, the CDR3 is TGTGCCAGCAGTTCACCACGGGTGGCATACGAGCAGTACGTC.

The sample holds a few counts of this clonotype. The V gene is TRBV7-8, the J gene TRBJ2-5; 12 bases align to TRBD2. CDR1 and CDR2 from the germline V gene are SGHVS and FQNEAQ. This CDR3 has 16 residues. Germline trimming cut 3 bases from V and 2 bases from J; bases unmatched to any gene: 4. The CDR3 loop reads CASSFFLAGGQETQYF. The CDR3 coding sequence is TGTGCCAGCAGCTTCTTCCTAGCGGGGGGGCAAGAGACCCAGTACTTC. Variable domain in full (rest from reference TRBV7-8 and TRBJ2-5): GAGVSQSPRYKVAKRGQDVALRCDPISGHVSLFWYQQALGQGPEFLTYFQNEAQLDKSGLPSDRFFAERPEGSVSTLKIQRTQQEDSAVYLCASSFFLAGGQETQYFGPGTRLLVL.

The V call is TRBV12-3 or TRBV12-4, the J call TRBJ2-1; no clear D. Deletions cut 5 bases from V and 10 bases from J, with 18 bases between. CDR3 length: 14 amino acids. This CDR3 is CASSLLSPRGEQFF. DNA for the CDR3: TGTGCCAGCAGTCTGCTATCACCTAGAGGAGAGCAGTTCTTC.

The rearrangement links TRBV11-2 to TRBJ2-5, with no clear D. Trimming left V 3 bases short and J 5 bases short, with 13 bases between. Germline CDR1 is SGHAT and CDR2 is FQNNGV. The CDR3 consists of 14 residues. As DNA, the CDR3 is TGTGCCAGCAGCTTTCTGGGAAGGCGGGAGACCCAGTACTTC. Translating gives CASSFLGRRETQYF. Filled out from reference TRBV11-2 and TRBJ2-5, the complete variable domain reads EAGVAQSPRYKIIEKRQSVAFWCNPISGHATLYWYQQILGQGPKLLIQFQNNGVVDDSQLPKDRFSAERLKGVDSTLKIQPAKLEDSAVYLCASSFLGRRETQYFGPGTRLLVL.